These T cell receptor beta chains were read from a single sample in a study of prognosis after radiotherapy for stage I lung cancer. TCRdb fed the multiplex PCR reads into MiXCR, producing one record per CDR3 protein. The sample lists 30,000 or so distinct CDR3 sequences, about 32% occurring once. This material consisted of PBMCs, taken before or after stereotactic body radiation therapy (not recorded which). These receptors were obtained from a donor aged 50 or older with non-small cell lung cancer. Each CDR3 is given with its conserved first and last residue. D genes are given only for firm matches. Clone size is shown for a subset of rows, as once, few, many or a class of expanded clone.

D	size	V	J	DNA	CDR3
NA	NA	TRBV7-7	TRBJ2-3	TGTGCTAGCAGCTTAGGACTATCGGTAGGTACAGATACGCAGTATTTT	CASSLGLSVGTDTQYF
NA	NA	TRBV5-1	TRBJ2-6	TGCGCCAGCAGCTTGTTGTCTCCGGGGGTAATCTCTGGGGCCAACGTCCTGACTTTC	CASSLLSPGVISGANVLTF
TRBD1	many	TRBV20-1	TRBJ1-3	TGCAGTGCTATGGACCCCGGGACAGGGGGAAACACCATATATTTT	CSAMDPGTGGNTIYF
NA	many	TRBV7-9	TRBJ2-7	TGTGCCAGCAGCCCAAGTGGGTCCTACTACGAGCAGTACTTC	CASSPSGSYYEQYF
NA	many	TRBV30	TRBJ2-5	TGTGCCTGGAGTGTGGGCGGTTGGTACCAAGAGACCCAGTACTTC	CAWSVGGWYQETQYF
TRBD2	many	TRBV20-1	TRBJ2-7	TGCAGTGCTGTAGCGGGAGAGTACGAGCAGTACTTC	CSAVAGEYEQYF
NA	NA	TRBV28	TRBJ2-7	TGTGCCAGCAGAATTATGTACAGGGTCCCCTACGAGCAGTACTTC	CASRIMYRVPYEQYF
TRBD1	NA	TRBV29-1	TRBJ2-4	TGCAGCGTGTTACAGGGGTCGGGCATTCAGTACTTC	CSVLQGSGIQYF
TRBD2	few	TRBV5-1	TRBJ2-1	TGCGCCAGCAGCCCCAGGGCTAGCGGTGGGAATAAGCAGTTCTTC	CASSPRASGGNKQFF
NA	many	TRBV6-1	TRBJ2-7	TGTGCCAGCAGTCCCTCCCCGCGCCACGAGCAGTACTTC	CASSPSPRHEQYF
NA	many	TRBV11-2	TRBJ2-1	TGTGCCAGCAGCCCCGGGGTCCATGGGAATGAGCAGTTCTTC	CASSPGVHGNEQFF
NA	many	TRBV5-1	TRBJ2-1	TGCGCCAGCAGCTCACGGACAGCGTCCTACAATGAGCAGTTCTTC	CASSSRTASYNEQFF
TRBD2	many	TRBV5-1	TRBJ2-1	TGCGCCAGCAGCCACGGGACTAACAATGAGCAGTTCTTC	CASSHGTNNEQFF
TRBD2	many	TRBV7-9	TRBJ2-5	TGTGCCAGCAGCTTAAGACTAGCGGGGAATAAAGAGACCCAGTACTTC	CASSLRLAGNKETQYF
NA	many	TRBV19	TRBJ2-3	TGTGCCAGTAGTAGGGTCGGGGGGCAAACAGATACGCAGTATTTT	CASSRVGGQTDTQYF
NA	many	TRBV7-8	TRBJ2-7	TGTGCCAGCAGCTTATTGATCGACAACCCCTACGAGCAGTACTTC	CASSLLIDNPYEQYF
NA	many	TRBV20-1	TRBJ2-7	TGCAGTGCTAGAGATTTGCTGCTACAGAGTTCCTACGAGCAGTACTTC	CSARDLLLQSSYEQYF
NA	few	TRBV12-3/TRBV12-4	TRBJ2-5	TGTGCCAGCGGTTCCCAGACCCAAGCGGAGACCCAGTACTTC	CASGSQTQAETQYF
TRBD2	NA	TRBV30	TRBJ2-7	TGTGCCTGGAGTGTACTAATTGCGGAGCGGGAGGGTCTTACCTACGAGCAGTACTTC	CAWSVLIAEREGLTYEQYF
NA	NA	TRBV12-3/TRBV12-4	TRBJ2-1	TGTGCCAGTAGTTTTAGGCATGAGAAGTTCTTC	CASSFRHEKFF
NA	many	TRBV24-1	TRBJ2-3	TGTGCCACCAGTGGATGGCCGACCCTCACAGATACGCAGTATTTT	CATSGWPTLTDTQYF
TRBD2	many	TRBV30	TRBJ2-3	TGTGCCTGGGAACAAGCGGGAGCTGCGGATACGCAGTATTTT	CAWEQAGAADTQYF
NA	many	TRBV12-3/TRBV12-4	TRBJ2-3	TGTGCCAGCAGTTTAGTTGAGGGTACAGATACGCAGTATTTT	CASSLVEGTDTQYF
NA	medium-sized	TRBV6-1	TRBJ2-2	TGTGCCAGCAGTGAAGCTCTATTAGGGGGAGCGAACACCGGGGAGCTGTTTTTT	CASSEALLGGANTGELFF
NA	NA	TRBV7-9	TRBJ2-3	TGTGCCAGCAGCGTACAGGAGACAGATACGCAGTATTTT	CASSVQETDTQYF
TRBD2	many	TRBV3-1	TRBJ2-3	TGTGCCAGCCGCAGGCGACTAGCGCAAGAGGATACGCAGTATTTT	CASRRRLAQEDTQYF
TRBD1	NA	TRBV5-1	TRBJ2-3	TGCGCCAGCAGCTCCGAGGGGACAGATACTCAGTATTTT	CASSSEGTDTQYF
TRBD2	NA	TRBV9	TRBJ2-5	TGTGCCAGCAGCGTCCAACTAGCGGGATCAGTAGAGACCCAGTACTTC	CASSVQLAGSVETQYF
NA	many	TRBV2	TRBJ1-2	TGTGCCAGCAGGGAGGACACCACTAACTATGGCTACACCTTC	CASREDTTNYGYTF
TRBD2	many	TRBV9	TRBJ2-2	TGTGCCAGCAGCCTCAACGCCGGGAGGGCCATCGGGGAGCTGTTTTTT	CASSLNAGRAIGELFF